This T cell receptor beta chain was profiled in a study of cytomegalovirus exposure and HLA in healthy donors listed by TCRdb under 2017. As for the study more broadly: An earlier analysis of approximately 640 of the donors reported 250 to 350 Gb of sequence data and about 100 million unique TCR beta sequences from 150 million to 200 million T cells. An early release that covered 640 HLA-typed donors contained approximately 320 gigabases of sequencing data and around 80 million unique TCR sequences. The genetic ancestry cluster associated with self-reported Caucasian donors included 81% of the 398 genotyped donors. The study aimed to test whether cataloging public T cell receptors could reveal signatures of past pathogen exposure. The study profiled the T cell repertoires of 500 to 800 subjects by immunosequencing and related them to cytomegalovirus serostatus. Along with the roughly 700-subject first cohort, a separate validation cohort of around 110 different subjects was used. The study combined high-throughput TCR immunosequencing, statistical association of individual TCRs with disease status, and machine learning to predict cytomegalovirus infection status. In a later analysis, previously published TCR beta repertoires from 550 to 700 donors were re-analyzed and high-resolution HLA genotyping was added so that TCR occurrence patterns could be studied. Rather than drawing on any new phenotypic data, the later analysis identified candidate immune exposures from TCR beta sequences and the way those sequences occurred across donors. An earlier analysis of 587 of the donors used high-throughput TCR beta sequencing to judge whether each TCR beta V gene segment behaved as functional or pseudogenic. Alongside the repertoire data, information on donor age, sex, ethnicity and CMV serostatus was compiled. Genome-wide SNP genotypes for about 65% of the roughly 670 donors were used in a later genetic analysis, which treated that subset as a discovery cohort. Every discovery cohort repertoire had been produced on one sequencing platform. HLA typing covered class I and class II loci at four-digit resolution. The number of donors typed differed by locus, with 629-630 for A, B, C, DRB1 and DQB1, more than 500 for DQA1, nearly 610 for DPA1, and some 440 for DPB1. Several DR-DQ haplotypes were treated as single units for association and clustering because of strong linkage in the cohort. Among 398 genotyped donors of the cohort, an average of about 220,000 unique TCR beta nucleotide sequences was sequenced per donor, of which roughly 17% were non-productive. What the research found in general, with its limitations: Several of the top co-occurrence clusters appeared to be linked to parvovirus B19, influenza, CMV and Epstein-Barr virus, according to a later analysis. A total of roughly 160 TCR beta chains were listed by the study as associated with cytomegalovirus. A group of highly shared sequence variants was considered likely to be a technical artifact of the sequencing pipeline. In a later analysis, HLA-associated TCR beta chains showed more clonal expansion and lower generation probabilities than non-associated chains that were equally common. In vitro tests confirmed that a few of the cytomegalovirus-associated TCR beta chains recognize cytomegalovirus antigens. Most TCR sequences were observed very rarely across donors, whereas some public TCRs were present in many individuals. Because HLA typing was unavailable for some donors at each locus, only the typed subset was used in association tests. The authors suggested that the approach could potentially be generalized to other disease states and immunological phenotypes. Cytomegalovirus status was reported to be diagnosed by the classifier with high specificity and sensitivity in both the original and validation cohorts. Correlated functional status among segregating V segments might reflect linkage disequilibrium, but an unknown experimental factor could not be ruled out. Most CMV-associated TCR beta chains appeared to be HLA-restricted in a later analysis, and the HLA associations seemed to be driven largely by CMV exposure. According to a later genetic analysis, donors in an Asian-associated ancestry cluster had fewer N-insertions in productive TCRs than the approximately 710-donor mean. Immune exposure information for the cohort was limited to CMV serostatus. Because the 87-base-pair reads could not distinguish some IMGT-functional V segments, including TRBV6-2 and TRBV6-3, those segments were excluded. A further reported finding was that TCR beta sequences accurately predicted the HLA-A and HLA-B alleles for most subjects in the first cohort. This cohort had only TCR beta chains sequenced, and the lack of alpha or paired-chain data limited which features could be detected. In an earlier analysis of roughly 500 of the donors, most TCR beta V segments appeared in productive rearrangements about 87% or about 30% of the time, broadly matching IMGT annotations. When HLA alleles, especially DR and DQ, strongly co-occurred, attributing TCR associations to individual alleles was difficult. Roughly uniform sequencing depth across donors was assumed in presence/absence analyses, although this assumption may not hold. An association between a missense DCLRE1C variant and V-gene and J-gene trimming of TCR beta chains was found in a later genetic analysis and replicated in an independent cohort. Specific HLA alleles were associated with 15,000 to 20,000 TCR beta sequences at a false discovery rate of 0.05 in a later analysis. In a later analysis, the rate of TCR association differed among HLA loci, with DRB1 alleles having the most associated TCRs and HLA-C alleles having the fewest. Because counts were too low, 15 to 20 rarely observed V segments, including chromosome 9 orphons, were excluded from the earlier analysis of fewer than 650 of the donors.

Details on this clone: Its target antigen remains unknown. Base qualities were left out, and no much larger clone turns up one base away.

The cohort comprised several hundred healthy bone marrow donors. Cohort members were all nominally healthy when sampled, although unrecorded immune exposures were likely present. The donor was CMV seronegative and was included in the group of a few hundred seronegative cohort members. Every donor gave a peripheral blood sample, and the peripheral blood mononuclear cells from that sample were used for TCR beta sequencing. Genomic DNA extraction from the blood cell samples was performed with the Qiagen DNeasy Blood Extraction Kit. Libraries were prepared through the immunoSEQ multiplex PCR assay. For the multiplex PCR, a mixture combining 60 forward primers for TCR Vbeta segments and 13 reverse primers for TCR Jbeta segments was used. The CDR3 region of rearranged TCR beta genes was amplified from genomic DNA by a multiplex PCR assay. The amplified TCR beta libraries were sequenced on the Illumina HiSeq System as 87-base-pair reads. The paper's processing steps were these. In a later analysis, 70 million to 95 million unique TCR beta chains were counted across the roughly 610 repertoires, and roughly 9.9 million of these chains were shared by at least two donors. Raw reads were error-corrected and collapsed into unique sequences with a nearest-neighbor algorithm that merged closely related sequences to remove PCR and sequencing errors. V, D and J gene segments were assigned by aligning CDR3 sequences to IMGT reference sequences. For a sequence to be retained, at least a six-nucleotide match to both a V gene segment and a J gene segment was required. Rearrangements were classified as productive when the CDR3 lacked stop codons and remained in frame with V and J, and all other rearrangements were classified as non-productive. Following IMGT convention, CDR3 was defined as the stretch from the second conserved V-encoded cysteine up to the conserved J-encoded phenylalanine. Sequences without an unambiguous match to a single V gene segment were excluded from the earlier analysis of about 640 of the donors. An earlier analysis of fewer than 650 of the donors classified V segments as functional when productive rearrangements were above 56.7% and as segregating when the standard deviation between donors was above 5%. A statistical classification framework was built for diagnosing cytomegalovirus status from the catalog of TCR beta chain sequences. V and J gene assignment, in a later analysis, came from comparing TCR nucleotide sequences with IMGT/GENE-DB human TR gene sequences. The TCRdist pipeline was used in a later analysis to assign CDR3 sequences and most-parsimonious VDJ recombination scenarios. In a later analysis, each TCR beta chain was defined by its CDR3 amino acid sequence together with its V-gene family, and reads lacking a unique V-gene family were excluded. To address suspected cross-contamination and a sequencing artifact, a later analysis removed approximately 600 highly shared, low-generation-probability nucleotide sequences. For each public chain, a later analysis derived a clonal expansion index from normalized ranks of inferred template counts within each repertoire. In a later analysis, generation probabilities were computed with a VDJ recombination model fitted to out-of-frame rearrangements, and the resulting probabilities were checked against IGoR. Hypergeometric tests were used in a later analysis to score TCR-TCR, TCR-HLA and TCR-CMV co-occurrence, with a repertoire-size bias correction applied to the TCR pairs. In a later analysis, false discovery rates were estimated by permuting HLA or CMV assignments 20 times. In a later analysis, co-occurring TCRs were grouped using DBSCAN, with TCRdist sequence similarity added in when clustering inside HLA-allele-positive subsets. Repertoires with fewer than 30,000 or more than 120,000 public chains were left out of co-occurrence clustering, as were five repertoires with anomalous nucleotide sharing. Entries here come from immuneACCESS through TCRdb and include only in-frame sequences with V and J called. Some clones fail to appear in such tables; in the studies checked, an unresolved V gene covers under half of the shortfall, and the cause of the remainder is unknown. V, J and clone size derive from that table, while D and trimming were established from the DNA sequence. The sample table holds 35,000 or so clones, of which roughly 81% were seen once. The ten most abundant clones make up about a tenth of the sample.

Trimming removed 1 base from V and 1 base from J, leaving 10 bases between the germline ends. The CDR3 covers 16 residues, taking in both the cysteine and the phenylalanine. Only the CDR3 part of the read is kept: 48 bases, read in frame from the first base. The germline V gene yields ENHRY for CDR1 and SYGVKD for CDR2. The V and J segments used are TRBV10-3 and TRBJ2-2; the D gene is possibly TRBD2, with 5 bases matching. This sequence was found in a woman in her thirties or forties in good health and CMV-seronegative. Sequenced: PBMCs. This receptor has the CDR3 CAISEFSGENTGELFF. The DNA reads TGTGCCATCAGTGAGTTCTCCGGGGAGAACACCGGGGAGCTGTTTTTT.